Described below is a single T cell receptor beta chain sequence and its context. The antigen remains unidentified. Investigators reverse transcribed all isolated RNA, so they sequenced expressed TCRB transcripts. The read count averaged around 4 million across naive, central memory and regulatory T cell samples. The protocol was immunoSEQ multiplex PCR, while the TCRdb copy is restricted to in-frame clones and leaves out a portion. The sample contains hundreds of thousands of clones, around a sixth of which appear only once. The sample originates from a study of beta chain features in type 1 diabetes. Study-level results: Researchers caution that PCR might favor shorter templates, equally among patients and controls. Patients' naive, central memory and regulatory TCRB repertoires appeared more alike than those of healthy donors. There were fewer insertions and more deletions at the VDJ junctions of type 1 diabetes patients.

CDR3 length: 14 residues. Germline CDR1 MGHRA, CDR2 YSYEKL. V lost 3 bases, J lost 1 base, and 9 bases lay in between. Sequencing was performed on naive CD4+ T cells from blood. The chain has TRBV4-1 and TRBJ2-5, with D perhaps TRBD1 or TRBD2 (5 bases each). The sequence was obtained from a man in his late teens or twenties in good health. This CDR3 is CASSQGRSQETQYF. Here the CDR3 DNA reads TGCGCCAGCAGCCAGGGACGATCCCAAGAGACCCAGTACTTC.